This TCR beta chain stems from a study of cytomegalovirus exposure and HLA in healthy donors. Overall study findings and caveats: Most observed TCR sequences were rare, whereas some public TCRs were detected in many donors. The TCR clusters that emerged in the first cohort tended, a later analysis found, to co-occur in the 120 or so validation repertoires. With high specificity and sensitivity, the classifier reportedly diagnosed cytomegalovirus status.

As to this clone: Antigen: not known.

This table comes from immunoSEQ multiplex PCR, and its TCRdb copy is limited to in-frame clones, with some not included. The sample includes 170,000 or so clones, roughly four fifths of them seen just once. The sequence was collected from a young woman in good health and CMV-seropositive. The material sequenced was PBMCs.

DNA for the CDR3: TGTGCCAGCAGCCAAGGGACAGGCTTTGCAGATACGCAGTATTTT. This translates into CASSQGTGFADTQYF. The chain is built from TRBV14 and TRBJ2-3; TRBD1 agrees at 7 bases. CDR1 is SGHDN and CDR2 is FVKESK in the germline V gene. V gave up 1 base and J gave up 4 bases; unmatched junction bases: 5. This CDR3 spans 15 amino acids.